This entry describes one TCR beta chain. What it binds is not known. The source of the sample is a study of cytotoxic CD8 clonotypes in ibrutinib-treated CLL. Turning to the study itself: Each sample contained, on average, 255,043 productive templates and 75,000 to 95,000 productive rearrangements. General study findings and limits: Baseline clonality, higher than in age-matched healthy donors, tracked circulating CD8+ T-cell counts.

TCRdb's table, derived via immunoSEQ multiplex PCR, lists solely in-frame clones and lacks some. The sample yields approximately 280,000 clones, 76% seen once. The starting material was PBMCs, obtained at disease progression, from a patient treated with ibrutinib. This receptor was obtained from a human donor with chronic lymphocytic leukemia.

The CDR3 region is CATSSQGADTQYF. The CDR3, as DNA: TGTGCCACCAGCTCACAGGGGGCAGATACGCAGTATTTT. This chain uses TRBV15 with TRBJ2-3, with TRBD1 matching over 8 bases. Germline loops: CDR1 LNHNV, CDR2 YYDKDF (reference sequence). Trimming removed 5 bases from V and 4 bases from J; junction bases left unmatched: 2. The CDR3 loop spans 13 amino acids.